This entry lists 17 T cell receptor beta chains sequenced from one sample in a study of shared clonotypes between healthy human individuals. The table came from immunoSEQ multiplex PCR; TCRdb's copy has only in-frame clones and leaves some out. The sample yields about 690,000 clones, 90% seen once. Sequencing was done on a sample of memory CD8+ T cells from PBMCs. The subset is: CD45RO+ cells pooled with CCR7-negative TemRA cells. The receptors here all came from a man younger than 35 in good health. Some clones in this sample may be carry-over from other donors' samples.

This chain links TRBV7-9 with TRBJ2-3; 7 bases fit TRBD1. The CDR3 loop spans 14 amino acids. The germline V gene encodes CDR1 SEHNR and CDR2 FQNEAQ (reference sequence). The V segment lost 5 bases and the J segment 2 bases; nucleotides outside the gene matches: 4. This CDR3 is CASSMGTVTDTQYF. CDR3 in DNA: TGTGCCAGCAGCATGGGGACAGTCACAGATACGCAGTATTTT.

This clone was seen just once. Different DNA sequences within this sample yield the same CDR3. This chain links TRBV27 with TRBJ2-7; D perhaps matches TRBD2 (6 bases). Between the trimmed V and J ends, which lost 6 bases and 6 bases, there was a span of 12 bases. Germline V gene data show CDR1 as MNHEY and CDR2 as SMNVEV (reference sequence). The CDR3 contains 12 residues. The CDR3 bases are TGTGCCAGCAGCCCCCTGGGGGGCGAGCAGTACTTC. Protein sequence: CASSPLGGEQYF.

The V call is TRBV5-1, the J call TRBJ2-1; 7 bases align to TRBD2. The V gene end was trimmed by 1 base and the J gene end by 8 bases; junction bases not matched to a gene: 6. The CDR3 totals 14 residues. The germline gives CDR1 SGHRS, CDR2 YFSETQ. CDR3: CASSLFQRDDEQFF. For the CDR3, the DNA is TGCGCCAGCAGCTTGTTCCAGCGGGATGATGAGCAGTTCTTC. Full variable domain (remainder filled in from reference TRBV5-1 and TRBJ2-1): KAGVTQTPRYLIKTRGQQVTLSCSPISGHRSVSWYQQTPGQGLQFLFEYFSETQRNKGNFPGRFSGRQFSNSRSEMNVSTLELGDSALYLCASSLFQRDDEQFFGPGTRLTVL.

This rearrangement joins TRBV27 to TRBJ2-3; 14 bases fit TRBD2. V shed 6 bases and J 9 bases; nucleotides not matched to a gene: 17. CDR3 length equals 18 residues. CDR1 and CDR2 (germline): MNHEY, SMNVEV (reference sequence). This chain's CDR3 is CASSQTAGLAGAIETQYF. As DNA, the CDR3 is TGTGCCAGCAGCCAAACAGCGGGACTAGCGGGAGCAATCGAGACGCAGTATTTT.

CDR3 region: CATSSWRGTYEQYF. As DNA, the CDR3 is TGTGCCACCAGCAGTTGGAGGGGAACCTACGAGCAGTACTTC. The chain links TRBV15 to TRBJ2-7; D may be TRBD2 (6 bases). Germline V gene lookup returns CDR1 LNHNV and CDR2 YYDKDF (reference sequence). Trimming stripped 3 bases from V and 2 bases from J, with 11 bases between. This CDR3 is 14 amino acids long.

This clone was found once. This sequence joins TRBV13 and TRBJ2-3; D is unresolved. Germline V gene data show CDR1 as PRHDT and CDR2 as FYEKMQ (reference sequence). The ends were cut back, 5 bases at V and 4 bases at J, with 7 bases in the middle. This CDR3 comprises 12 residues. As DNA, the CDR3 is TGTGCCAGCAGCCCCGAGGCAGATACGCAGTATTTT. This translates into CASSPEADTQYF.

The rearrangement uses TRBV27 and TRBJ2-7; 7 nucleotides match TRBD2. Germline trimming cut 4 bases from V and 3 bases from J; bases unmatched to any gene: 3. The V gene's germline CDR1 is MNHEY and CDR2 SMNVEV (reference sequence). The CDR3 covers 13 residues. The CDR3 region is CASSWSSGYEQYF. In DNA, the CDR3 is TGTGCCAGCAGTTGGTCTAGCGGCTACGAGCAGTACTTC.

V gene TRBV7-9 combines with J gene TRBJ2-7; 7 bases align to TRBD1. Per the germline V gene, CDR1 is SEHNR and CDR2 is FQNEAQ (reference sequence). V shed 0 bases and J 5 bases; nucleotides not matched to a gene: 10. The CDR3 spans 16 residues. CDR3 DNA: TGTGCCAGCAGCTTAGCGCTGACAGGGTCTACCCACGAGCAGTACTTC. Translating it yields CASSLALTGSTHEQYF.

The gene calls are TRBV10-1 and TRBJ2-1; D is perhaps TRBD1 (6 bases). The CDR3 length is 14 residues. Trimming left V 5 bases short and J 7 bases short, with 15 bases between. CDR1 and CDR2 from the germline V gene are WNHNN and SYGVQD (reference sequence). The CDR3 spells CASSFTGLGNEQFF. For the CDR3, the DNA is TGCGCCAGCAGTTTTACAGGGCTAGGGAATGAGCAGTTCTTC.

The rearrangement links TRBV4-1 to TRBJ2-1, with D tentatively TRBD1 or TRBD2 (6 bases each). The CDR3 loop spans 17 amino acids. CDR1 and CDR2 (germline): MGHRA, YSYEKL. The V end was cut by 4 bases, the J end by 9 bases, with 25 bases between. This CDR3 reads CASSRDWGAGPSVEQFF. The CDR3, as DNA: TGCGCCAGCAGCCGCGACTGGGGGGCAGGGCCCTCGGTTGAGCAGTTCTTC.

The chain recombines TRBV7-9 with TRBJ2-7; D assignment may be TRBD1 or TRBD2 (5 bases each). CDR1 SEHNR and CDR2 FQNEAQ come from the germline V gene (reference sequence). The CDR3 totals 16 residues. V was shortened by 2 bases and J by 0 bases, with 14 bases between the two germline ends. CDR3 bases: TGTGCCAGCAGCTTAAATGGGGCAGGGAGCTCCTACGAGCAGTACTTC. It codes for CASSLNGAGSSYEQYF.

This rearrangement joins TRBV7-8 to TRBJ1-1; 11 bases fit TRBD1. The germline gives CDR1 SGHVS, CDR2 FQNEAQ. The J segment lost 11 bases and the V segment lost 5 bases, leaving 13 bases of the junction unmatched. This CDR3 is built from 15 residues. Here the CDR3 DNA reads TGTGCCAGCAGCCCAGGGACAGGGGGGAGATTGGAGGCTTTCTTT. It codes for CASSPGTGGRLEAFF.

The chain combines TRBV6-5 with TRBJ2-7, with D unclear. The CDR3 has 13 amino acids. CDR1 and CDR2 (germline): MNHEY, SVGAGI. The V end was cut by 6 bases, the J end by 3 bases, with 12 bases between. Here the CDR3 DNA reads TGTGCCAGCAGCACCTTGTCGGGCTACGAGCAGTACTTC. Its protein product is CASSTLSGYEQYF.

The chain couples TRBV10-3 to TRBJ2-3; D remains ambiguous. From germline, CDR1 is ENHRY and CDR2 SYGVKD. This CDR3 spans 14 amino acids. Trimming took 1 base from V and 4 from J, leaving 9 bases between them. The chain's CDR3 is CAISEYSSSDTQYF. CDR3 sequence (DNA): TGTGCCATCAGTGAGTACAGTAGCTCAGATACGCAGTATTTT.

The chain combines TRBV5-8 with TRBJ1-1; D call uncertain. The germline V gene encodes CDR1 SGHTS and CDR2 YDEGEE. V was clipped by 0 bases and J by 0 bases, with 9 bases between them. CDR3 size: 15 residues. CDR3 loop: CASSLGQRMNTEAFF. CDR3 sequence (DNA): TGTGCCAGCAGCTTGGGGCAGCGCATGAACACTGAAGCTTTCTTT.

The chain recombines TRBV27 with TRBJ2-7; maybe TRBD2 (5 bases). The CDR3 extends over 15 amino acids. Germline V gene sequence: CDR1 MNHEY, CDR2 SMNVEV (reference sequence). V was pared by 8 bases and J by 3 bases, with 20 bases between. CDR3 coding DNA: TGTGCCAGCGGGGAGACCCCAGCATCCTTCTACGAGCAGTACTTC. Translation gives CASGETPASFYEQYF.

V gene TRBV7-3 combines with J gene TRBJ2-7, with 7 bases identical to TRBD1. CDR3 size: 14 residues. After removal of 3 bases from V and 5 bases from J, the junction contained 7 bases not matched to a gene. Looked up from germline, CDR1 is SGHTA and CDR2 is FQGTGA. CDR3 DNA sequence: TGTGCCAGCAGCTTCCAGGGGGTAGGCCACGAGCAGTACTTC. Its translation is CASSFQGVGHEQYF.